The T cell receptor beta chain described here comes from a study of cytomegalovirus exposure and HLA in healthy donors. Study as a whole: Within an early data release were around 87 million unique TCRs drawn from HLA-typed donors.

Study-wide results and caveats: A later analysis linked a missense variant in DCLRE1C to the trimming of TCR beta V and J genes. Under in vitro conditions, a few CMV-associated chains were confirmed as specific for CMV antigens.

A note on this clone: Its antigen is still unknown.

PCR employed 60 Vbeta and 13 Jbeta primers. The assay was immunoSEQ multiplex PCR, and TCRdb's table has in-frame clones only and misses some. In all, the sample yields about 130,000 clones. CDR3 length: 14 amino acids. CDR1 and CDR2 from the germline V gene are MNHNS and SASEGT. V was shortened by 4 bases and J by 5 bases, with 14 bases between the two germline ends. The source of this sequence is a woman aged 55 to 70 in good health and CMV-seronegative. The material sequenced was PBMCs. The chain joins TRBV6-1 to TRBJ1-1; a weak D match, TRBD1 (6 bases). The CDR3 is CASSVITGSTEAFF. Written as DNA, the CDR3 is TGTGCCAGCAGTGTGATTACAGGGAGTACTGAAGCTTTCTTT.